Listed below are T cell receptor beta chains from one sample, sequenced in a study of CD4 T cells in relation to SARS-CoV-2 and coronaviruses. These receptors' antigens are unknown. Measured with immunoSEQ multiplex PCR; TCRdb has only the in-frame clones, and not every one. Among about 26,000 clones listed, about 70% were seen once. The sample consisted of CD4+ T cells from PBMCs, cultured in vitro. The receptor source for this set is a human donor in good health. Both conserved end residues are part of each CDR3. The D gene is left open where the match is weak. The listing skips clone size in some rows; elsewhere it reads once, few, many or a size class.

J gene,D gene,V gene,clone size,CDR3 DNA,CDR3 protein
TRBJ1-2,TRBD1,TRBV6-6,few,TGTGCCAGCGTCCCGGGACAGGCCAACTATGGCTACACCTTC,CASVPGQANYGYTF
TRBJ2-2,-,TRBV7-8,-,TGTGCCAGCAGCCGAGGTGGCAGTTCGAACACCGGGGAGCTGTTTTTT,CASSRGGSSNTGELFF
TRBJ1-2,-,TRBV7-9,few,TGTGCCAGCAGCTTTCAGCTCTCCTATTCCTATGGCTACACCTTC,CASSFQLSYSYGYTF
TRBJ2-7,TRBD2,TRBV5-1,once,TGCGCCAGCAGCTTGGTAGCGGGGGGGCGATACGAGCAGTACTTC,CASSLVAGGRYEQYF
TRBJ2-5,TRBD1,TRBV5-6,-,TGTGCCAGCAGCTTGGTAGGGACAGGGTTCGAGACCCAGTACTTC,CASSLVGTGFETQYF
TRBJ2-3,TRBD2,TRBV4-1,-,TGCGCCAGCAGCCAAGTAGCGGGAGGTCGAGATACGCAGTATTTT,CASSQVAGGRDTQYF
TRBJ1-2,-,TRBV27,-,TGTGCCAGCAGTCGCCTCGGGGAGCGCTCTAACTATGGCTACACCTTC,CASSRLGERSNYGYTF
TRBJ2-1,TRBD2,TRBV24-1,-,TGTGCCACCAGTGATGCGGCTAGCGGGAGGGCCGATGAGCAGTTCTTC,CATSDAASGRADEQFF
TRBJ1-5,-,TRBV30,-,TGTGCCTGGAGTCCGCCGTCCCAGCCCCAGCATTTT,CAWSPPSQPQHF
TRBJ1-1,-,TRBV7-9,-,TGTGCCAGCAGCTTATTAGCGGGGACTGAAGCTTTCTTT,CASSLLAGTEAFF
TRBJ2-3,TRBD1,TRBV5-1,-,TGCGCCAGCGGGACAGCGAGCACAGATACGCAGTATTTT,CASGTASTDTQYF
TRBJ2-6,-,TRBV5-1,-,TGCGCCAGCAGCCCCCGCTCTGGGGCCAACGTCCTGACTTTC,CASSPRSGANVLTF
TRBJ2-3,TRBD2,TRBV4-3,-,TGCGCCAGCAGCCTCTACTACTCGGCTAGCGGGAGTCCAGATACGCAGTATTTT,CASSLYYSASGSPDTQYF
TRBJ2-1,TRBD2,TRBV13,-,TGTGCCAGCAGAGCGAATAGCGGGAGCTCCTACAATGAGCAGTTCTTC,CASRANSGSSYNEQFF
TRBJ2-3,TRBD1,TRBV5-8,once,TGTGCCAGCAGCCGCCAAGGGGGCATAGATACGCAGTATTTT,CASSRQGGIDTQYF
TRBJ1-2,TRBD1,TRBV7-2,-,TGTGCCAGCAGCTTAGTACAGACAGGGGCGAATGGCTACACCTTC,CASSLVQTGANGYTF
TRBJ2-1,-,TRBV19,-,TGTGCCAGCAAGCGAGAGGGTGAGCAGTTCTTC,CASKREGEQFF
TRBJ2-5,-,TRBV9,-,TGTGCCAGCAGCGCTCATGGGGGAGAGACCCAGTACTTC,CASSAHGGETQYF
TRBJ1-6,TRBD1,TRBV19,-,TGTGCCAGTAGTGACCTGACAGGGAATTCACCCCTCCACTTT,CASSDLTGNSPLHF
TRBJ2-3,TRBD1,TRBV5-1,-,TGCGCCAGCAGCGCCTGGACAGGGGGAGGGTTTTCGCAGTATTTT,CASSAWTGGGFSQYF
TRBJ1-1,TRBD1,TRBV4-1,-,TGCGCCAGCAGCCCTGACAGGGGGGGCACTGAAGCTTTCTTT,CASSPDRGGTEAFF
TRBJ2-1,-,TRBV5-1,few,TGCGCCAGCAGCTTGGTACATGGCACCATCAATGAGCAGTTCTTC,CASSLVHGTINEQFF
TRBJ2-2,-,TRBV11-1,-,TGTGCCAGCAGCTTTGAGACCGGGGAGCTGTTTTTT,CASSFETGELFF
TRBJ2-5,-,TRBV7-6,-,TGTGCCAGCAGCTTAGGAGGGTTAGAGACCCAGTACTTC,CASSLGGLETQYF
TRBJ1-2,TRBD1,TRBV5-5,-,TGTGCCAGCAGCTGGGGACAGAATCAGAACTATGGCTACACCTTC,CASSWGQNQNYGYTF
TRBJ2-7,-,TRBV5-1,few,TGCGCCAGCAGCTTATATTCCTACGAGCAGTACTTC,CASSLYSYEQYF
TRBJ2-3,-,TRBV5-4,-,TGTGCCAGCAGCTTGCTAGTAGCGTCTAGCACAGATACGCAGTATTTT,CASSLLVASSTDTQYF
TRBJ2-3,-,TRBV29-1,medium-sized,TGCAGCGTTGGTAAAGGGGGCACAGATACGCAGTATTTT,CSVGKGGTDTQYF
TRBJ1-1,TRBD1,TRBV18,once,TGTGCCAGCTCACCCGGACAGGGGGAGACTGAAGCTTTCTTT,CASSPGQGETEAFF
TRBJ2-7,-,TRBV7-9,-,TGTGCCAGCAGCCTAGGGGAATCCTACGAGCAGTACTTC,CASSLGESYEQYF
TRBJ2-3,TRBD1,TRBV9,-,TGTGCCAGCAGCCCCCGGACAGGGAGCACAGATACGCAGTATTTT,CASSPRTGSTDTQYF
TRBJ2-5,-,TRBV6-5,-,TGTGCCACCCTAGACCCGGTGAAAGAGACCCAGTACTTC,CATLDPVKETQYF
TRBJ1-1,-,TRBV9,-,TGTGCCAGCAGCCCCCTGACGGGGAACACTGAAGCTTTCTTT,CASSPLTGNTEAFF
TRBJ2-4,TRBD2,TRBV6-2/TRBV6-3,-,TGTGCCAGCAGTCCCGGGACTAGCGGGAGACCATACCCTTCCGAGCGAAACATTCAGTACTTC,CASSPGTSGRPYPSERNIQYF
TRBJ2-3,-,TRBV7-2,-,TGTGCCAGCAGCCGGGCCCGTGAGACAGATACGCAGTATTTT,CASSRARETDTQYF
TRBJ2-1,-,TRBV20-1,once,TGCAGTGCTAGTGACCCCAGCTCCTACAATGAGCAGTTCTTC,CSASDPSSYNEQFF
TRBJ2-3,-,TRBV6-2/TRBV6-3,once,TGTGCCAGCAGTTTAGAGGGACGGAGGGCGCAGTATTTT,CASSLEGRRAQYF
TRBJ2-5,-,TRBV6-5,-,TGTGCCAGCAGCCCGTGGGGGGCCCAAGAGACCCAGTACTTC,CASSPWGAQETQYF
TRBJ1-2,-,TRBV2,-,TGTGCCAGCAGTGAGGGCAGGGAAGGAGGCTACACCTTC,CASSEGREGGYTF
TRBJ2-3,TRBD2,TRBV9,once,TGTGCCAGCAGCGTAGTTCTAGCGGGGGACACAGATACGCAGTATTTT,CASSVVLAGDTDTQYF
TRBJ2-7,-,TRBV29-1,-,TGCAGCGTTGACCAGCCCCCTTACGAGCAGTACTTC,CSVDQPPYEQYF
TRBJ2-7,TRBD1,TRBV18,-,TGTGCCAGCTCACCAAGGGGGACAGACTACGAGCAGTACTTC,CASSPRGTDYEQYF
TRBJ2-5,-,TRBV27,-,TGTGCCAGCAGTTTGAGGTCAGGCCAAGAGACCCAGTACTTC,CASSLRSGQETQYF
TRBJ2-3,-,TRBV29-1,few,TGCAGCGTCCCTGTGGGGGTTAGCACAGATACGCAGTATTTT,CSVPVGVSTDTQYF
TRBJ2-3,TRBD2,TRBV4-1,-,TGCGCCAGCAGACTAGCGGGAGGGCCTGATACGCAGTATTTT,CASRLAGGPDTQYF
TRBJ2-7,-,TRBV6-5,-,TGTGCCAGCAGTTACTCGTACCGCTACGAGCAGTACTTC,CASSYSYRYEQYF
TRBJ1-2,-,TRBV11-2,-,TGTGCCAGCAGCTTATCACCAAGGGTTGATGGCTACACCTTC,CASSLSPRVDGYTF
TRBJ2-7,TRBD2,TRBV18,-,TGTGCCAGCTCACCAAGGGACTACTCCTACGAGCAGTACTTC,CASSPRDYSYEQYF
TRBJ1-4,TRBD1,TRBV5-8,-,TGTGCCAGCAGCCCCGTCCCGGGACAGGGGGCTAATGAAAAACTGTTTTTT,CASSPVPGQGANEKLFF
TRBJ2-1,TRBD2,TRBV5-1,-,TGCGCCAGCCGTAGGACTAGCGGGAGGGCCCCCCATGAGCAGTTCTTC,CASRRTSGRAPHEQFF
TRBJ2-5,TRBD2,TRBV7-2,once,TGTGCCAGCAGCTCACAGCGGGGGGGCCAGGAGACCCAGTACTTC,CASSSQRGGQETQYF
TRBJ1-3,-,TRBV7-8,-,TGTGCCAGCAGCTCAACCCACACGGGCACCATATATTTT,CASSSTHTGTIYF
TRBJ2-1,TRBD2,TRBV7-9,-,TGTGCCAGCAGCTTGCTAACTAGCGGGAGTTTTAATGAGCAGTTCTTC,CASSLLTSGSFNEQFF
TRBJ2-7,-,TRBV3-1/TRBV3-2,-,TGTGCCAGCAGCCAAGATCGAGAGGAGCAGTACTTC,CASSQDREEQYF
TRBJ1-6,TRBD1,TRBV10-1,few,TGCGCCAGCAGACAGGGGAGGTCCCCCCTCCACTTT,CASRQGRSPLHF
TRBJ2-7,TRBD2,TRBV12-5,-,TGTGCTAGTGGCTGGGGGCTAGCGGGACTCTACGAGCAGTACTTC,CASGWGLAGLYEQYF